The rows below give T cell receptor beta chains drawn from one sample of a study of sequential checkpoint blockade in melanoma. The repertoire was sequenced with immunoSEQ multiplex PCR; TCRdb's copy has only in-frame clones and lacks some. The sample consists of over 4,000 clones, around four fifths of them appearing once. Sequencing used CD8+ T cells sorted from blood (inferred from file names), obtained from a patient given nivolumab and ipilimumab in sequence. The receptors derive from a human donor with melanoma. Both conserved end residues are part of each CDR3. Each record gives: D gene, J gene, clone size, V gene, CDR3 protein, CDR3 DNA. D genes are given only for firm matches. Some rows mark clone size as missing; the rest say once, few, many or name a class of expanded clone.

D: .
J: TRBJ1-1
size: .
V: TRBV5-8
CDR3: CASSLAPETNTEAFF
DNA: TGTGCCAGCAGCTTGGCCCCGGAGACGAACACTGAAGCTTTCTTT

D: .
J: TRBJ2-7
size: few
V: TRBV7-2
CDR3: CASSLAHTEQYF
DNA: TGTGCCAGCAGCTTAGCTCACACCGAGCAGTACTTC

D: TRBD1
J: TRBJ1-6
size: .
V: TRBV15
CDR3: CATSRGTGNLYNSPLHF
DNA: TGTGCCACCAGCAGAGGGACAGGGAACCTTTATAATTCCCCCCTCCACTTT

D: .
J: TRBJ1-1
size: few
V: TRBV5-8
CDR3: CDSSYSTITGMGTAAFF
DNA: TGTGACAGCAGCTACTCGACTATAACAGGGATGGGCACTGCAGCTTTCTTT

D: .
J: TRBJ1-5
size: .
V: TRBV6-6
CDR3: CAIKREGGGQPQHF
DNA: TGTGCCATCAAACGGGAGGGAGGAGGTCAGCCCCAGCATTTT

D: TRBD1
J: TRBJ1-1
size: .
V: TRBV5-4
CDR3: CASSFAGQGGTEAFF
DNA: TGTGCCAGCAGCTTCGCAGGACAGGGTGGCACTGAAGCTTTCTTT

D: .
J: TRBJ2-7
size: .
V: TRBV7-9
CDR3: CASSLPGRDYEQYF
DNA: TGTGCCAGCAGCCTACCCGGGAGAGACTACGAGCAGTACTTC

D: .
J: TRBJ2-1
size: .
V: TRBV10-1
CDR3: CASSGRGQTYNEQFF
DNA: TGCGCCAGCAGTGGCCGTGGACAGACCTACAATGAGCAGTTCTTC

D: .
J: TRBJ1-6
size: .
V: TRBV30
CDR3: CAFSAGFGSPLHF
DNA: TGTGCTTTTAGTGCAGGGTTTGGATCACCCCTCCACTTT

D: TRBD1
J: TRBJ2-1
size: .
V: TRBV7-9
CDR3: CASNRDRGSSEQFF
DNA: TGTGCCAGCAACCGGGACAGGGGGTCTAGTGAGCAGTTCTTC

D: TRBD1
J: TRBJ1-5
size: few
V: TRBV7-9
CDR3: CASSLVGTGSNQPQHF
DNA: TGTGCCAGCAGCTTAGTAGGGACAGGATCCAATCAGCCCCAGCATTTT

D: TRBD2
J: TRBJ2-1
size: .
V: TRBV4-1
CDR3: CASSQTSGGYNEQFF
DNA: TGCGCCAGCAGCCAGACTAGCGGGGGTTACAATGAGCAGTTCTTC

D: .
J: TRBJ1-2
size: .
V: TRBV7-8
CDR3: CASSRLSGDGYTF
DNA: TGTGCCAGCAGCCGTCTTTCAGGGGATGGCTACACCTTC

D: .
J: TRBJ2-4
size: .
V: TRBV4-3
CDR3: CASSQERFRVGTIQYF
DNA: TGCGCCAGCAGCCAAGAACGATTCCGGGTTGGAACCATTCAGTACTTC

D: TRBD1
J: TRBJ1-4
size: .
V: TRBV11-2
CDR3: CASCRGGTGLNEKLFF
DNA: TGTGCCAGCTGCCGAGGAGGGACAGGTCTCAATGAAAAACTGTTTTTT

D: TRBD2
J: TRBJ2-1
size: .
V: TRBV5-4
CDR3: CASSFPGGFNEQFF
DNA: TGTGCCAGCAGCTTTCCGGGGGGGTTCAATGAGCAGTTCTTC

D: TRBD1
J: TRBJ1-2
size: once
V: TRBV10-1
CDR3: CASPKIRDSPKRITF
DNA: TGCGCCAGCCCGAAAATTCGGGACAGCCCCAAGAGGATTACCTTC

D: .
J: TRBJ1-4
size: once
V: TRBV4-3
CDR3: CASSQERSGYNEKLFF
DNA: TGCGCCAGCAGCCAAGAGCGGAGCGGGTATAATGAAAAACTGTTTTTT

D: .
J: TRBJ1-5
size: once
V: TRBV30
CDR3: CAWSVSGQGTQHF
DNA: TGTGCCTGGAGTGTTTCTGGTCAGGGAACCCAGCATTTT

D: TRBD1
J: TRBJ1-2
size: .
V: TRBV4-3
CDR3: CASSQEVTGGLLGYTF
DNA: TGCGCCAGCAGCCAAGAAGTGACAGGGGGCTTGTTAGGCTACACCTTC

D: TRBD2
J: TRBJ2-3
size: .
V: TRBV7-6
CDR3: CASSLLPRTSGRADTQYF
DNA: TGTGCCAGCAGCTTACTCCCAAGGACTAGCGGGCGTGCAGATACGCAGTATTTT

D: .
J: TRBJ1-5
size: few
V: TRBV7-9
CDR3: CASSFNSNQPQHF
DNA: TGTGCCAGCAGCTTCAATAGCAATCAGCCCCAGCATTTT

D: .
J: TRBJ2-7
size: .
V: TRBV12-2
CDR3: CASRLVPADWGYEQYF
DNA: TGTGCAAGTCGCTTAGTCCCTGCGGACTGGGGATACGAGCAGTACTTC

D: .
J: TRBJ2-4
size: .
V: TRBV29-1
CDR3: CSIPGAKNIQYF
DNA: TGCAGCATCCCCGGGGCCAAAAACATTCAGTACTTC